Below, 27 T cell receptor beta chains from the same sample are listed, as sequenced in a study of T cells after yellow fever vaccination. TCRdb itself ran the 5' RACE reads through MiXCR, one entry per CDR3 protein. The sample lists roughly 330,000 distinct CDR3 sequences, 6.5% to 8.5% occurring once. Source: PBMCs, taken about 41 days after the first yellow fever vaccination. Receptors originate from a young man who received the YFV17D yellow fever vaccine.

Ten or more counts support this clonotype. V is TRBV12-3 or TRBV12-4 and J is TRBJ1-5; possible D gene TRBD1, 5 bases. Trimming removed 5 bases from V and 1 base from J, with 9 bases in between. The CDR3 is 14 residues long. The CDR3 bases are TGTGCCAGCAGTACTGAGGGGAGCAATCAGCCCCAGCATTTT. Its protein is CASSTEGSNQPQHF.

The CDR3 here is CASSLAFKNYEQYF. CDR3 bases: TGTGCCAGCAGCTTGGCGTTCAAAAACTACGAGCAGTACTTC. The genes are TRBV5-4 and TRBJ2-7; D gene unclear. CDR3 length: 14 amino acids. Trimming removed 0 bases from V and 3 bases from J, with 10 bases in between. Germline V gene lookup returns CDR1 SGHNT and CDR2 YYREEE (reference sequence).

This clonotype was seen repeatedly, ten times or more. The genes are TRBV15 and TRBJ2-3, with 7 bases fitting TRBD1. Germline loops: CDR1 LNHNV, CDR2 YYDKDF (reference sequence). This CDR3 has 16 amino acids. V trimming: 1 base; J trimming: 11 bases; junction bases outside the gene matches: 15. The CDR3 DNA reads TGTGCCACCAGCAGAGGAGGAGCACAGGGGATCGCGGGGCAGTATTTT. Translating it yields CATSRGGAQGIAGQYF. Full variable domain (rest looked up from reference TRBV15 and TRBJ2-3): DAMVIQNPRYQVTQFGKPVTLSCSQTLNHNVMYWYQQKSSQAPKLLFHYYDKDFNNEADTPDNFQSRRPNTSFCFLDIRSPGLGDTAMYLCATSRGGAQGIAGQYFGPGTRLTVL.

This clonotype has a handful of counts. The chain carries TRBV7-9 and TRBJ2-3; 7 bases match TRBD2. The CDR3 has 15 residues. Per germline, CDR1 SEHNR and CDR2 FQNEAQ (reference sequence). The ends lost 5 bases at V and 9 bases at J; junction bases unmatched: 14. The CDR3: CASSVFLAGVETQYF. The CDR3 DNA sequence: TGTGCCAGCAGCGTGTTTCTGGCGGGGGTGGAGACGCAGTATTTT.

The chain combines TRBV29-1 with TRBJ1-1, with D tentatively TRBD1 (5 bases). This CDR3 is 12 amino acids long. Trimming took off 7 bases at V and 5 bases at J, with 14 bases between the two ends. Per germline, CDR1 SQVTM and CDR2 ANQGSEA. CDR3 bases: TGCAGCGCCACATGGGGGAAGACTGAAGCTTTCTTT. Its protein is CSATWGKTEAFF. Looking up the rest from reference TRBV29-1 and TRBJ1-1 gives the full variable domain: SAVISQKPSRDICQRGTSLTIQCQVDSQVTMMFWYRQQPGQSLTLIATANQGSEATYESGFVIDKFPISRPNLTFSTLTVSNMSPEDSSIYLCSATWGKTEAFFGQGTRLTVV.

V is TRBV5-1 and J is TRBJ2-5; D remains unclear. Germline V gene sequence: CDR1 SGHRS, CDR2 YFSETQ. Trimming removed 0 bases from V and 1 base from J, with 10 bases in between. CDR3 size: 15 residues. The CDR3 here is CASSLAVQVQETQYF. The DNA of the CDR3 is TGCGCCAGCAGCTTGGCCGTACAAGTCCAAGAGACCCAGTACTTC.

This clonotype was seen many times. CDR3 bases: TGTGCCAGCAGCCAACAGGAACGACCAGCGGGTGAGCAGTTCTTC. It yields the protein CASSQQERPAGEQFF. The chain joins TRBV6-2 or TRBV6-3 to TRBJ2-1; D might be TRBD2 (6 bases). The V and J ends lost 6 bases and 9 bases respectively, with 21 bases between them. The V gene's germline CDR1 is MNHEY and CDR2 SVGEGT. This CDR3 contains 15 residues.

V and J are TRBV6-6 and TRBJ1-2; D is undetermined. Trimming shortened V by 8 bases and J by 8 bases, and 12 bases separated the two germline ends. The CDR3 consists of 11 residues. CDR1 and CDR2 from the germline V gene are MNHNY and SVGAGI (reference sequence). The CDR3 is CASREVNGYTF. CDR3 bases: TGTGCCAGCCGTGAGGTGAACGGCTACACCTTC.

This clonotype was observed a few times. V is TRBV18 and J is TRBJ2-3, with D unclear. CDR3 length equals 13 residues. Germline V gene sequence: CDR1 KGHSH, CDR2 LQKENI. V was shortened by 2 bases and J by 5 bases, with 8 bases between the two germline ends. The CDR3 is CASSPGFGDTQYF. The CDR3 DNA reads TGTGCCAGCTCACCAGGTTTCGGAGATACGCAGTATTTT.

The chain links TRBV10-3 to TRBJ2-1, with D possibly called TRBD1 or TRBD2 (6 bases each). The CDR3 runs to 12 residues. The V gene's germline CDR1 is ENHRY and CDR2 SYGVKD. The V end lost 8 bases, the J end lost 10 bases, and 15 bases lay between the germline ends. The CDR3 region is CAIYDGGGEQFF. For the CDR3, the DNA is TGTGCCATCTATGACGGGGGCGGGGAGCAGTTCTTC.

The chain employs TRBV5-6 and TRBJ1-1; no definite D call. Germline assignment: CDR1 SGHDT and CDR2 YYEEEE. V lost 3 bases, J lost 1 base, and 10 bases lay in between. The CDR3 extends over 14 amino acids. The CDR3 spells CASSSIDKNTEAFF. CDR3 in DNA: TGTGCCAGCAGCTCCATCGACAAGAACACTGAAGCTTTCTTT.

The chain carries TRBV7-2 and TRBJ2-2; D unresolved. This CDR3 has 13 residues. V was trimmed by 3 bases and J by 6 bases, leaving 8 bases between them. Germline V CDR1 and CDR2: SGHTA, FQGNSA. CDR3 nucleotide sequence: TGTGCCAGCAGCTTCATTGGGGCCGGGGAGCTGTTTTTT. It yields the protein CASSFIGAGELFF.

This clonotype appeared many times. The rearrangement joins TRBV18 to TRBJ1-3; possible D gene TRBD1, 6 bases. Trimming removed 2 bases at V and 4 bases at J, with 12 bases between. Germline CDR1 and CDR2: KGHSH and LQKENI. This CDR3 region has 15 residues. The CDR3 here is CASSPNPGQGNTIYF. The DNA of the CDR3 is TGTGCCAGCTCACCAAACCCCGGACAGGGAAACACCATATATTTT.

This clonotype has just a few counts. This CDR3 is CATSDARQGGEETQYF. The CDR3 DNA follows: TGTGCCACCAGTGATGCTCGACAGGGAGGGGAAGAGACCCAGTACTTC. This chain uses TRBV24-1 with TRBJ2-5, with D possibly called TRBD1 or TRBD2 (7 bases each). Per germline, CDR1 KGHDR and CDR2 SFDVKD. V lost 3 bases and J lost 3, with 16 bases in between. The CDR3 has 16 amino acids.

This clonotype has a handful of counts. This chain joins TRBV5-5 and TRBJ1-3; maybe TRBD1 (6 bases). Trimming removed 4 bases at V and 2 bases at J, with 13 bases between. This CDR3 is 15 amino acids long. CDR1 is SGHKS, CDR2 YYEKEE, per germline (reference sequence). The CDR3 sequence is CASSVDRPPGNTIYF. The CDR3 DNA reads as TGTGCCAGCAGCGTGGACAGACCGCCTGGAAACACCATATATTTT.

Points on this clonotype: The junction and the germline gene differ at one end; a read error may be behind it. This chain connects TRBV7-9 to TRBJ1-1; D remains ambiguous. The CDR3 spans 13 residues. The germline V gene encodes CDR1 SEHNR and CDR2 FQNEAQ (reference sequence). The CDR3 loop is CASRSDNVAEVFF. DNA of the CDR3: TGTGCCAGCAGATCTGACAACGTGGCCGAAGTTTTCTTT.

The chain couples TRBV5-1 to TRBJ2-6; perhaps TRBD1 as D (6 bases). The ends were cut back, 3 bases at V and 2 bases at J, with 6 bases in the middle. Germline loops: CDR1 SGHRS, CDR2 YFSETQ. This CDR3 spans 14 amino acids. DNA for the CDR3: TGCGCCAGCAGCTCAGGGGCTGGGGCCAACGTCCTGACTTTC. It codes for CASSSGAGANVLTF.

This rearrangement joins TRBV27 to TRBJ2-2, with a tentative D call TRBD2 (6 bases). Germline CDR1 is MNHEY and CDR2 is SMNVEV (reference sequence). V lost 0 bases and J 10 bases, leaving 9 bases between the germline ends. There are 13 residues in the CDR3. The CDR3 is CASSLSDYSELFF. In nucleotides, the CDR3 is TGTGCCAGCAGTTTATCGGACTACTCGGAGCTGTTTTTT.

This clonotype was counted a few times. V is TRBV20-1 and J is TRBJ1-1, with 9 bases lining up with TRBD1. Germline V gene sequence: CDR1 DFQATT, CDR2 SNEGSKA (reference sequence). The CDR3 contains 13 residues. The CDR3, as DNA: TGCAGGGGACAGGGACCGGTAGACACTGAAGCTTTCTTT. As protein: CRGQGPVDTEAFF.

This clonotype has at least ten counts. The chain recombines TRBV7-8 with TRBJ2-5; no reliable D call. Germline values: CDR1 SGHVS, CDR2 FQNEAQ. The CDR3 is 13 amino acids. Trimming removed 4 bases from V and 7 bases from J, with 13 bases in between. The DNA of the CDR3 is TGTGCCAGCAGCTCTGGACCGCTGGGGACCCAGTACTTC. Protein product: CASSSGPLGTQYF. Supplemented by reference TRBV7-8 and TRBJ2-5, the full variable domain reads GAGVSQSPRYKVAKRGQDVALRCDPISGHVSLFWYQQALGQGPEFLTYFQNEAQLDKSGLPSDRFFAERPEGSVSTLKIQRTQQEDSAVYLCASSSGPLGTQYFGPGTRLLVL.

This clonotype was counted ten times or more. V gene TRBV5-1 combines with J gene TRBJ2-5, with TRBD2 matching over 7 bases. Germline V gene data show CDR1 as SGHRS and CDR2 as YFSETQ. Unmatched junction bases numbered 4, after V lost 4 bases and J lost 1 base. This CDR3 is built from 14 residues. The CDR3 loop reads CASSQRLAQETQYF. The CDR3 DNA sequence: TGCGCCAGCAGCCAGCGACTAGCCCAAGAGACCCAGTACTTC.

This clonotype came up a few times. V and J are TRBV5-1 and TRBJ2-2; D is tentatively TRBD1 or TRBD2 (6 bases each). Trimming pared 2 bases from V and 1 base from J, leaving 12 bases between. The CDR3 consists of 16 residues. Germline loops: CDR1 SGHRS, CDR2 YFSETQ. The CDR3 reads CASSFLGGLNTGELFF. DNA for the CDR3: TGCGCCAGCAGCTTCTTGGGGGGCCTGAACACCGGGGAGCTGTTTTTT.

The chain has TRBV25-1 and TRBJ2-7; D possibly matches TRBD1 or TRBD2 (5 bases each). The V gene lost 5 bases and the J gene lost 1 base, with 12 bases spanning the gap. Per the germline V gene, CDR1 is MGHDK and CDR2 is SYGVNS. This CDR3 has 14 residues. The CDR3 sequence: CASSPGTESYEQYF. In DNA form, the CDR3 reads TGTGCCAGCAGTCCAGGGACGGAATCCTACGAGCAGTACTTC.

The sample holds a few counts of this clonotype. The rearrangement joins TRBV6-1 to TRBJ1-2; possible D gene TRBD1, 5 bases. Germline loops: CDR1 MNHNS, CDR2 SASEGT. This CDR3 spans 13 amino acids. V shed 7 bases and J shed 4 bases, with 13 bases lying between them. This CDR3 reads CASTPSRVYGYTF. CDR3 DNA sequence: TGTGCCAGCACCCCCTCCAGGGTCTATGGCTACACCTTC.

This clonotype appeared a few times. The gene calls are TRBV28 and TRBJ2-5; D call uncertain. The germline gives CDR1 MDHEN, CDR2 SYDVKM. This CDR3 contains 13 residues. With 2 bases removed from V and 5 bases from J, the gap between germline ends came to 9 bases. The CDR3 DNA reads TGTGCCAGCAGTTTACAGGCGAGGGAGACCCAGTACTTC. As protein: CASSLQARETQYF.

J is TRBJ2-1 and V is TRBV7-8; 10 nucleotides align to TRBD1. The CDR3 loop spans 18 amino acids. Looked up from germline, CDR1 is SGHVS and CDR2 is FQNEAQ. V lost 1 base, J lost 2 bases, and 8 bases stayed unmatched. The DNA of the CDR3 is TGTGCCAGCAGCTTAGGGAAACCGGGACAGGGGACCTACAATGAGCAGTTCTTC. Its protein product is CASSLGKPGQGTYNEQFF.

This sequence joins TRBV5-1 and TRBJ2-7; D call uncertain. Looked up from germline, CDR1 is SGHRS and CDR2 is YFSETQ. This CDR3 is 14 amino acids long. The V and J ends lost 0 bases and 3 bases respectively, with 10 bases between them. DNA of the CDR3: TGCGCCAGCAGCTTGGACCCCACCAGCTACGAGCAGTACGTC. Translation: CASSLDPTSYEQYV.